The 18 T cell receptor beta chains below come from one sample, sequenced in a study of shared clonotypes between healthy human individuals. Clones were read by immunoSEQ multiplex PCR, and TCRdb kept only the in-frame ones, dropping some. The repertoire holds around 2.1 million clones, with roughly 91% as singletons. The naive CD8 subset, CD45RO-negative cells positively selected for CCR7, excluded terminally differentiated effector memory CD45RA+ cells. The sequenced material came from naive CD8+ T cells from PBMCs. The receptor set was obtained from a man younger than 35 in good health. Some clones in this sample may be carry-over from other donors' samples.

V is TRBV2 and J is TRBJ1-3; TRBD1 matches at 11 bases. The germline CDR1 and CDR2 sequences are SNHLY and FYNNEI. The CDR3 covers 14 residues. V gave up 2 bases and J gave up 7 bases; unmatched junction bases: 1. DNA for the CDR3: TGTGCCAGCAGTGAATGGGACAGGGGGAACACCATATATTTT. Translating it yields CASSEWDRGNTIYF.

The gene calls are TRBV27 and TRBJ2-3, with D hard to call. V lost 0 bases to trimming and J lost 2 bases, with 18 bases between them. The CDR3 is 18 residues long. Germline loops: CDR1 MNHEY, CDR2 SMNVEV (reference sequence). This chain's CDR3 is CASSLSVRADSITDTQYF. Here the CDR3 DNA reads TGTGCCAGCAGTTTATCCGTCCGGGCTGACTCCATCACAGATACGCAGTATTTT.

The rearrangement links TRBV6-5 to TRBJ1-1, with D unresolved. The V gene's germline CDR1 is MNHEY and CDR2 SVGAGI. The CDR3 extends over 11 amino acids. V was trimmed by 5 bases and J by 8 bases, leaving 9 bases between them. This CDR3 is CASSDTTEAFF. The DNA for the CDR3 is TGTGCCAGCAGTGATACTACCGAAGCTTTCTTT.

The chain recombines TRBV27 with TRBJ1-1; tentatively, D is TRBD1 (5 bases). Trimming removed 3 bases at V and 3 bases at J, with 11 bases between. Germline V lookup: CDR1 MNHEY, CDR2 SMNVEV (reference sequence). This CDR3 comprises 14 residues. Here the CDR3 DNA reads TGTGCCAGCAGTTTGATGGGGGGTCACACTGAAGCTTTCTTT. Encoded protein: CASSLMGGHTEAFF.

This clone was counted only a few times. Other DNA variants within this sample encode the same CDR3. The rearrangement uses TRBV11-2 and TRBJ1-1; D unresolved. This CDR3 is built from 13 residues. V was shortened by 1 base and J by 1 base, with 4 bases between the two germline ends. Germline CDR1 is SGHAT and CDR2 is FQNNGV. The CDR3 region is CASSLGRNTEAFF. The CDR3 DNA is TGTGCCAGCAGCTTAGGACGGAACACTGAAGCTTTCTTT.

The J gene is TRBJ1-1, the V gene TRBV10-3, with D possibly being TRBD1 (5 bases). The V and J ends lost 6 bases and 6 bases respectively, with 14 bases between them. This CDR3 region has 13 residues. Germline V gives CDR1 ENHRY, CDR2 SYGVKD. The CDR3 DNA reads TGTGCCATCAGGGACGGGACGAAGCCTGAAGCTTTCTTT. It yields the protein CAIRDGTKPEAFF.

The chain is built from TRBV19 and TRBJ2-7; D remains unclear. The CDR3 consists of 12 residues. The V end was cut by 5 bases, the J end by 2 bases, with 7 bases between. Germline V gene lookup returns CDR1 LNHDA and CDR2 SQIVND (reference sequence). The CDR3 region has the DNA TGTGCCAGTAGTGGCGTACCCTACGAGCAGTACTTC. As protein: CASSGVPYEQYF.

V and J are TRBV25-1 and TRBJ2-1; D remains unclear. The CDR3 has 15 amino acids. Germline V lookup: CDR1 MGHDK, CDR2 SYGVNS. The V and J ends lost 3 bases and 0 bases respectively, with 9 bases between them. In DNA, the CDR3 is TGTGCCAGCAGTGAGGGTAGCAACTCCTACAATGAGCAGTTCTTC. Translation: CASSEGSNSYNEQFF. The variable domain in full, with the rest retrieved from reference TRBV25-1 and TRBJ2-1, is EADIYQTPRYLVIGTGKKITLECSQTMGHDKMYWYQQDPGMELHLIHYSYGVNSTEKGDLSSESTVSRIRTEHFPLTLESARPSHTSQYLCASSEGSNSYNEQFFGPGTRLTVL.

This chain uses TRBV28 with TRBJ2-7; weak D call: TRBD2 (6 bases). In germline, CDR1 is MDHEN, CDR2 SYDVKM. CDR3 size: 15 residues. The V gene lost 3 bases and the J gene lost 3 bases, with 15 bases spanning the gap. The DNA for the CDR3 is TGTGCCAGCAGTTTGGGACTCTCCTCTCACTACGAGCAGTACTTC. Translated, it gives CASSLGLSSHYEQYF.

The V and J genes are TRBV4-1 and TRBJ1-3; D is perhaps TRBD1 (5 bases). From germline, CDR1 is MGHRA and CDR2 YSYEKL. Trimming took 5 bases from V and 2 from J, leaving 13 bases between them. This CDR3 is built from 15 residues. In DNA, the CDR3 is TGCGCCAGCAGCACAGGTATGTCGCCTGGAAACACCATATATTTT. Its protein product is CASSTGMSPGNTIYF.

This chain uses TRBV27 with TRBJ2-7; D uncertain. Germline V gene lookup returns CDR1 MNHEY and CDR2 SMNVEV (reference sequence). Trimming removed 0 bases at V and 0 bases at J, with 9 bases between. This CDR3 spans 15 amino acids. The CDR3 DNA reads TGTGCCAGCAGTTTATCTGGACGGTACTCCTACGAGCAGTACTTC. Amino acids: CASSLSGRYSYEQYF.

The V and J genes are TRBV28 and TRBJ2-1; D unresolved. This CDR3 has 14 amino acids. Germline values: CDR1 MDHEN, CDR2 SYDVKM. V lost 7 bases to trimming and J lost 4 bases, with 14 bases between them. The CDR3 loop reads CASIGRRSYNEQFF. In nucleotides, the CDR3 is TGTGCCAGCATAGGTAGAAGGTCGTACAATGAGCAGTTCTTC.

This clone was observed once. In DNA, the CDR3 is TGTGCCAGCAGTTACTCCTCAACAGGGGCCAATCAGCCCCAGCATTTT. This translates into CASSYSSTGANQPQHF. This chain joins TRBV6-5 and TRBJ1-5, with 7 nucleotides matching TRBD1. The CDR3 covers 16 residues. CDR1 and CDR2 from the germline V gene are MNHEY and SVGAGI. The V gene end was trimmed by 0 bases and the J gene end by 3 bases; junction bases not matched to a gene: 5.

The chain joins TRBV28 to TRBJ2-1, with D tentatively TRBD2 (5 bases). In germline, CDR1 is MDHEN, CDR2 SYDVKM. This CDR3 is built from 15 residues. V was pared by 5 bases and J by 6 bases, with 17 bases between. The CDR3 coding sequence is TGTGCCAGCAGTCCCGACTACCGCGCTGGCAATGAGCAGTTCTTC. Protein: CASSPDYRAGNEQFF. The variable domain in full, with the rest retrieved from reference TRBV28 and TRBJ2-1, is DVKVTQSSRYLVKRTGEKVFLECVQDMDHENMFWYRQDPGLGLRLIYFSYDVKMKEKGDIPEGYSVSREKKERFSLILESASTNQTSMYLCASSPDYRAGNEQFFGPGTRLTVL.

In DNA form, the CDR3 reads TGCGCCAGCAGCCAGGGAGCATACGGCTACACCTTC. It yields the protein CASSQGAYGYTF. This chain links TRBV4-1 with TRBJ1-2; D gene ambiguous. With 3 bases removed from V and 8 bases from J, the gap between germline ends came to 10 bases. The CDR3 is made up of 12 amino acids. Looked up from germline, CDR1 is MGHRA and CDR2 is YSYEKL.

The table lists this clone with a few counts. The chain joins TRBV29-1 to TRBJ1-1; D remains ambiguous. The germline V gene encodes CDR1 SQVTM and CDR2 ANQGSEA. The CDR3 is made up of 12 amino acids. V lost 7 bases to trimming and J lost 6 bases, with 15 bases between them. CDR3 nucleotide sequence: TGCAGCGCTGAGGAGGGCTATGCTGAAGCTTTCTTT. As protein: CSAEEGYAEAFF.

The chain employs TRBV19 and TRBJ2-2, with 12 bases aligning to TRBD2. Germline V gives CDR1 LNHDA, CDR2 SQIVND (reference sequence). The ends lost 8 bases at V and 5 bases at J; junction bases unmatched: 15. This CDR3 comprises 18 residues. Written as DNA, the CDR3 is TGTGCCAGTTATGGGTCCCTGACTAGCGGGAGAAATACCGGGGAGCTGTTTTTT. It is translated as CASYGSLTSGRNTGELFF.

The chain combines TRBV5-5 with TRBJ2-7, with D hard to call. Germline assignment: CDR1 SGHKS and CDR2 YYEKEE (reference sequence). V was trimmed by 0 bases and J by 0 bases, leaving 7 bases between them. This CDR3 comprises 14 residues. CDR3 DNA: TGTGCCAGCAGCTTGGAACGGTTCTCCTACGAGCAGTACTTC. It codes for CASSLERFSYEQYF. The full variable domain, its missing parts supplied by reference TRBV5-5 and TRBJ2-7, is DAGVTQSPTHLIKTRGQQVTLRCSPISGHKSVSWYQQVLGQGPQFIFQYYEKEERGRGNFPDRFSARQFPNYSSELNVNALLLGDSALYLCASSLERFSYEQYFGPGTRLTVT.